This TCR beta chain was sequenced in a study of response to subunit inactivated influenza vaccine. In TCRdb, the RT-PCR reads were re-called with MiXCR into one record per CDR3 protein. The sample lists almost 250,000 distinct CDR3 sequences, 12% seen once, with about 8% in the top ten. Per germline, CDR1 SGHTA and CDR2 FQGTGA. This CDR3 is built from 14 residues. V shed 0 bases and J shed 4 bases, with 8 bases lying between them. This clonotype was recorded at least ten times. Its antigen is as yet unknown. Findings and caveats of the study: Authors proposed each seasonal influenza vaccination draws in few new T cells.

This chain links TRBV7-3 with TRBJ2-3; D is ambiguous. Specimen: non-naive T cells sorted from PBMCs, collected approximately 15 days before vaccination. The source of this sequence is a man aged 50-59 years who received an inactivated influenza vaccine. The CDR3: CASSLTWNADTQYF. The CDR3 DNA reads TGTGCCAGCAGCTTAACGTGGAACGCAGATACGCAGTATTTT.